A selection of T cell receptor beta chains follows, all from one sample in a study of beta chain features in type 1 diabetes. Sequencing was performed with immunoSEQ multiplex PCR; in TCRdb, only in-frame clones are kept and a portion is missing. The data show 300,000 to 450,000 clones, around 12% seen once. The sample consisted of naive CD4+ T cells from blood. The receptor set was obtained from a man younger than 30 in good health. CDR3s leave out the opening cysteine and the closing phenylalanine or tryptophan. Fields, in order: clone size, J gene, V gene, CDR3 protein. For some rows the clone size is stated as once, few or many, or as a class when expanded; others skip it.

abundance: few; j_gene: TRBJ1-5; v_gene: TRBV2; CDR3aa: ASTQQGPHQPQH
abundance: .; j_gene: TRBJ2-6; v_gene: TRBV7-2; CDR3aa: ASSLAKLAGANVLT
abundance: few; j_gene: TRBJ2-1; v_gene: TRBV2; CDR3aa: ASSERLGGDEQF
abundance: .; j_gene: TRBJ2-3; v_gene: TRBV25-1; CDR3aa: ASSGGLAGGPYTQY
abundance: .; j_gene: TRBJ2-3; v_gene: TRBV5-1; CDR3aa: ASSIPGLAGGSTDTQY
abundance: .; j_gene: TRBJ2-7; v_gene: TRBV6-6; CDR3aa: ASSRDRGGYEQY
abundance: .; j_gene: TRBJ1-5; v_gene: TRBV9; CDR3aa: ASSYRDSKQPQH
abundance: .; j_gene: TRBJ1-2; v_gene: TRBV5-4; CDR3aa: ASSHRDRGRWGYT
abundance: .; j_gene: TRBJ1-1; v_gene: TRBV11-2; CDR3aa: ASSYRGQNTEAF
abundance: .; j_gene: TRBJ2-7; v_gene: TRBV18; CDR3aa: ASSRTLSNEQY
abundance: few; j_gene: TRBJ1-5; v_gene: TRBV19; CDR3aa: ASSRTGVGLEPQH
abundance: .; j_gene: TRBJ2-6; v_gene: TRBV2; CDR3aa: ASSAGSGANVLT
abundance: .; j_gene: TRBJ2-1; v_gene: TRBV29-1; CDR3aa: SVESGLHEQF
abundance: .; j_gene: TRBJ2-3; v_gene: TRBV28; CDR3aa: ASSPRGGGNTDTQY
abundance: few; j_gene: TRBJ1-4; v_gene: TRBV30; CDR3aa: AWSEAGDEKLF
abundance: .; j_gene: TRBJ2-3; v_gene: TRBV7-9; CDR3aa: ASSLRTDTDTQY
abundance: .; j_gene: TRBJ1-2; v_gene: TRBV5-4; CDR3aa: ASSWGRNSNYGYT
abundance: few; j_gene: TRBJ1-4; v_gene: TRBV5-4; CDR3aa: ASGLPGASGEKLF
abundance: .; j_gene: TRBJ1-1; v_gene: TRBV4-2; CDR3aa: ASSQDSGRANTEAF
abundance: .; j_gene: TRBJ1-5; v_gene: TRBV29-1; CDR3aa: SVETGGDQPQH
abundance: .; j_gene: TRBJ1-2; v_gene: TRBV30; CDR3aa: AWSSGQGRYT
abundance: .; j_gene: TRBJ1-1; v_gene: TRBV30; CDR3aa: AWRVSRRGNTEAF
abundance: .; j_gene: TRBJ1-6; v_gene: TRBV30; CDR3aa: AWRDTLRGNSPLH
abundance: few; j_gene: TRBJ2-3; v_gene: TRBV2; CDR3aa: ASSRLAGGPRGTDTQY
abundance: .; j_gene: TRBJ2-7; v_gene: TRBV5-1; CDR3aa: ASSMDRAHEQY
abundance: .; j_gene: TRBJ2-3; v_gene: TRBV29-1; CDR3aa: SLTSGTDAQY
abundance: .; j_gene: TRBJ1-5; v_gene: TRBV6-6; CDR3aa: ASSYRDRGNQPQH
abundance: few; j_gene: TRBJ2-1; v_gene: TRBV28; CDR3aa: ASGTGLAGPRSQF
abundance: few; j_gene: TRBJ2-5; v_gene: TRBV7-2; CDR3aa: ASSPMGRAQETQY
abundance: .; j_gene: TRBJ1-2; v_gene: TRBV5-1; CDR3aa: ASSKNEQGGYT
abundance: .; j_gene: TRBJ1-2; v_gene: TRBV5-4; CDR3aa: ASSLVTGEGYT
abundance: .; j_gene: TRBJ1-5; v_gene: TRBV28; CDR3aa: ASSGGDYSNQPQH
abundance: .; j_gene: TRBJ1-2; v_gene: TRBV30; CDR3aa: AWSVLTALGYT
abundance: .; j_gene: TRBJ1-1; v_gene: TRBV5-1; CDR3aa: ASSQGQGDTEAF
abundance: few; j_gene: TRBJ2-1; v_gene: TRBV14; CDR3aa: ASSRGGGGFNEQF
abundance: few; j_gene: TRBJ2-7; v_gene: TRBV30; CDR3aa: AWSVKRGTGRNEQY
abundance: .; j_gene: TRBJ2-2; v_gene: TRBV5-5; CDR3aa: ASSLASILSGELF
abundance: .; j_gene: TRBJ2-4; v_gene: TRBV11-2; CDR3aa: ASSLRQGWNIQY
abundance: few; j_gene: TRBJ1-2; v_gene: TRBV28; CDR3aa: ASSAGQGVGYT
abundance: .; j_gene: TRBJ2-2; v_gene: TRBV9; CDR3aa: ASSASSQGVTGELF